This TCR beta chain was identified in a study of CD8 T cells in ankylosing spondylitis. This clonotype occurred a few times. Antigen specificity is unknown. Study-level points and caveats: Significant enrichment of disease-linked clones was reported in matched ankylosing spondylitis synovial fluid. A motif in TCR beta, a set of about eight highly homologous variants, appeared characteristic of ankylosing spondylitis blood. In reactive arthritis synovial fluid and blood, some motif variants had been reported before.

5'-RACE, quantitative and with molecular barcodes, yielded the TCR beta libraries. TCRdb reanalysed the 5' RACE reads using MiXCR and keeps one entry per CDR3 protein. The sample consists of under 120,000 distinct CDR3 sequences, around 24% of them appearing once. The origin of this receptor is a male donor with ankylosing spondylitis. The sequenced material came from synovial fluid, either unsorted or a sorted T cell fraction (not recorded which).

For the CDR3, the DNA is TGTGCCAGCAGCCGTAGCGGGAGGACACAGACCCAGTACTTC. It translates to CASSRSGRTQTQYF. The chain has TRBV14 and TRBJ2-5; 10 positions agree with TRBD2. The CDR3 contains 14 residues. J was trimmed by 6 bases and V by 4 bases; bases with no gene match: 5. CDR1 is SGHDN and CDR2 is FVKESK in the germline V gene.